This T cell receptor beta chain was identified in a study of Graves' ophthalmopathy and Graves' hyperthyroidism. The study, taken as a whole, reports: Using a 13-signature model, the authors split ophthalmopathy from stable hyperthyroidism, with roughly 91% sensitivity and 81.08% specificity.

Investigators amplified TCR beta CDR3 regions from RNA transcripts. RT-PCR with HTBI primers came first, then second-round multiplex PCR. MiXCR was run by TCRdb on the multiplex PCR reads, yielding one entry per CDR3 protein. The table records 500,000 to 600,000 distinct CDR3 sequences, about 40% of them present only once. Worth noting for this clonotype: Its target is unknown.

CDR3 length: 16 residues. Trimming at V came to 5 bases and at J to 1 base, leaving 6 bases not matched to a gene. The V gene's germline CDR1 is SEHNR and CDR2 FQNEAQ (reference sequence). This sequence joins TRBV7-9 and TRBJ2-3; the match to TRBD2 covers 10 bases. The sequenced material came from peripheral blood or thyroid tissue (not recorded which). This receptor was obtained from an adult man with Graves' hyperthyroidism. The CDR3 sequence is CASSLRAGGGTDTQYF. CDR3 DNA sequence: TGTGCCAGCAGCCTCCGAGCGGGGGGGGGCACAGATACGCAGTATTTT. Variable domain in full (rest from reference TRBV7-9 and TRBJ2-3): DTGVSQNPRHKITKRGQNVTFRCDPISEHNRLYWYRQTLGQGPEFLTYFQNEAQLEKSRLLSDRFSAERPKGSFSTLEIQRTEQGDSAMYLCASSLRAGGGTDTQYFGPGTRLTVL.